The 21 T cell receptor beta chains listed next were all sequenced from one sample in a study of cytomegalovirus exposure and HLA in healthy donors. PCR was performed using 60 Vbeta and 13 Jbeta primers. Profiled with immunoSEQ multiplex PCR; TCRdb holds only in-frame clones, not every one. The data show some 170,000 clones, 75% to 90% seen once. Sequenced sample: PBMCs. Receptors were obtained from a girl aged 2 to 9 in good health and CMV-seropositive.

The CDR3 here is CASSPMGGGRDEQYF. CDR3 sequence (DNA): TGTGCCAGCAGTCCCATGGGTGGGGGGAGAGACGAGCAGTACTTC. The V gene is TRBV6-5, the J gene TRBJ2-7, with TRBD2 as a possible D gene (6 bases). V was clipped by 5 bases and J by 5 bases, with 19 bases between them. The CDR3 runs to 15 residues. CDR1 MNHEY and CDR2 SVGAGI come from the germline V gene.

V usage is TRBV27 and J usage is TRBJ2-1; TRBD2 might be the D (5 bases). There are 16 residues in the CDR3. Trimming cost V 1 base and J 5 bases, with 15 bases left between them. Per the germline V gene, CDR1 is MNHEY and CDR2 is SMNVEV (reference sequence). In nucleotides, the CDR3 is TGTGCCAGCAGTTTATATCCCGGGAATAGGAACAATGAGCAGTTCTTC. This translates into CASSLYPGNRNNEQFF.

The chain recombines TRBV28 with TRBJ1-1, with 8 bases aligning to TRBD1. CDR3 size: 14 residues. Germline V lookup: CDR1 MDHEN, CDR2 SYDVKM. The V gene end was trimmed by 5 bases and the J gene end by 1 base; junction bases not matched to a gene: 3. The CDR3 DNA sequence: TGTGCCAGCAGTCCGGACAGGGCGAACACTGAAGCTTTCTTT. It encodes CASSPDRANTEAFF.

This clone was counted a few times. The chain has TRBV6-1 and TRBJ2-3, with TRBD2 identical over 11 bases. The CDR3 runs to 15 residues. The V gene's germline CDR1 is MNHNS and CDR2 SASEGT. Germline trimming cut 7 bases from V and 4 bases from J; bases unmatched to any gene: 7. The CDR3 loop is CASTTSGSGADTQYF. The CDR3 DNA reads TGTGCCAGCACCACTAGCGGGAGTGGGGCAGATACGCAGTATTTT.

The chain joins TRBV30 to TRBJ1-1, with D possibly matching TRBD1 (5 bases). From germline, CDR1 is GTSNPN and CDR2 SVGIG (reference sequence). The V and J ends lost 2 bases and 3 bases respectively, with 13 bases between them. The CDR3 extends over 14 amino acids. CDR3 DNA sequence: TGTGCCTGGAGTCGTAAGGGGTTCTACACTGAAGCTTTCTTT. Residues: CAWSRKGFYTEAFF.

V is TRBV19 and J is TRBJ2-7, with D tentatively TRBD2 (5 bases). Germline assignment: CDR1 LNHDA and CDR2 SQIVND (reference sequence). The CDR3 is made up of 12 amino acids. Trimming took 3 bases from V and 3 from J, leaving 6 bases between them. The CDR3, as DNA: TGTGCCAGTAGTATGGCGGGCTACGAGCAGTACTTC. Its protein is CASSMAGYEQYF.

This chain joins TRBV6-4 and TRBJ2-6, with D unresolved. Germline-derived CDR1 and CDR2 are MRHNA and SNTAGT. Trimming cost V 2 bases and J 0 bases, with 5 bases left between them. This CDR3 region has 15 residues. CDR3 amino acids: CASSDSYSGANVLTF. CDR3 coding DNA: TGTGCCAGCAGTGACAGCTACTCTGGGGCCAACGTCCTGACTTTC.

The chain combines TRBV15 with TRBJ2-1, with TRBD2 matching over 8 bases. Trimming took 5 bases from V and 2 from J; bases not matched to a gene: 8. The CDR3 runs to 16 residues. The V gene's germline CDR1 is LNHNV and CDR2 YYDKDF (reference sequence). CDR3 region: CATSPGGVAAYNEQFF. The DNA of the CDR3 is TGTGCCACCAGCCCGGGAGGGGTAGCGGCCTACAATGAGCAGTTCTTC.

This chain connects TRBV6-5 to TRBJ2-7; 8 positions agree with TRBD2. This CDR3 is 13 amino acids long. Germline V gene data show CDR1 as MNHEY and CDR2 as SVGAGI. The V and J ends lost 4 bases and 5 bases, in that order; junction bases with no gene match: 4. The CDR3 spells CASSFRGGDEQYF. The CDR3 bases are TGTGCCAGCAGTTTTCGGGGGGGCGACGAGCAGTACTTC.

This clone occurred a few times. V and J are TRBV4-1 and TRBJ2-6; D may be TRBD2 (5 bases). The length of the CDR3 is 15 residues. Trimming left V 4 bases short and J 1 base short, with 8 bases between. Per germline, CDR1 MGHRA and CDR2 YSYEKL. Here the CDR3 reads CASSRPGSGANVLTF. DNA of the CDR3: TGCGCCAGCAGCCGCCCGGGGTCTGGGGCCAACGTCCTGACTTTC.

J is TRBJ2-1 and V is TRBV5-8; 11 nucleotides match TRBD2. The trim removed 5 bases at V and 4 bases at J, leaving 5 bases unmatched. Germline V gives CDR1 SGHTS, CDR2 YDEGEE. The CDR3 consists of 15 residues. CDR3 sequence: CASRFGTSGYNEQFF. CDR3 DNA sequence: TGTGCCAGCAGATTCGGGACTAGCGGATACAATGAGCAGTTCTTC.

This clone was seen only once. V usage is TRBV5-1 and J usage is TRBJ2-6, with D perhaps TRBD1 (6 bases). The CDR3 totals 17 residues. CDR1 and CDR2 from the germline V gene are SGHRS and YFSETQ. With 2 bases removed from V and 0 bases from J, the gap between germline ends came to 12 bases. The CDR3 loop is CASSLRTDYSGANVLTF. CDR3 sequence (DNA): TGCGCCAGCAGCTTACGGACAGACTACTCTGGGGCCAACGTCCTGACTTTC.

The J gene is TRBJ2-7, the V gene TRBV9; 15 bases are shared with TRBD2. The CDR3 has 16 amino acids. The J segment lost 0 bases and the V segment lost 3 bases, leaving 1 base of the junction unmatched. Germline V gene sequence: CDR1 SGDLS, CDR2 YYNGEE. CDR3 loop: CASSAGLAGGSYEQYF. In DNA form, the CDR3 reads TGTGCCAGCAGCGCGGGACTAGCGGGAGGCTCCTACGAGCAGTACTTC.

The chain uses TRBV28 and TRBJ1-5; D gene uncertain. CDR3 length: 13 amino acids. Germline assignment: CDR1 MDHEN and CDR2 SYDVKM. V shed 8 bases and J shed 4 bases, with 12 bases lying between them. The CDR3 bases are TGTGCCAGCCGTTATTCTCAGAATCAGCCCCAGCATTTT. Amino acids: CASRYSQNQPQHF.

The count of this clone is one. This chain joins TRBV5-1 and TRBJ2-1; 12 bases map to TRBD1. V lost 3 bases, J lost 9 bases, and 4 bases stayed unmatched. CDR1 SGHRS and CDR2 YFSETQ come from the germline V gene. The CDR3 has 14 amino acids. The DNA of the CDR3 is TGCGCCAGCAGCTGGGACAGGGGGCTCGGTGAGCAGTTCTTC. The encoded protein is CASSWDRGLGEQFF. The complete variable domain, with remaining parts taken from reference TRBV5-1 and TRBJ2-1, reads KAGVTQTPRYLIKTRGQQVTLSCSPISGHRSVSWYQQTPGQGLQFLFEYFSETQRNKGNFPGRFSGRQFSNSRSEMNVSTLELGDSALYLCASSWDRGLGEQFFGPGTRLTVL.

V usage is TRBV25-1 and J usage is TRBJ2-7; TRBD1 agrees at 7 bases. The junction had 9 bases not matched to a gene; V was cut back by 5 bases and J by 5 bases. CDR1 and CDR2 (germline): MGHDK, SYGVNS. CDR3 length equals 14 residues. CDR3 coding DNA: TGTGCCAGCAGTCTAACACAGGGGAACGACGAGCAGTACTTC. Its translation: CASSLTQGNDEQYF.

This chain joins TRBV30 and TRBJ2-3; 7 nucleotides match TRBD2. The CDR3 totals 15 residues. V lost 4 bases to trimming and J lost 3 bases; unmatched junction nucleotides: 10. From germline, CDR1 is GTSNPN and CDR2 SVGIG (reference sequence). CDR3 DNA: TGTGCCTGGAACGGGGGGAGGGCGATGACAGATACGCAGTATTTT. The encoded protein is CAWNGGRAMTDTQYF.

The chain employs TRBV4-1 and TRBJ2-2; no firm D call. Germline values: CDR1 MGHRA, CDR2 YSYEKL. There are 15 residues in the CDR3. V was trimmed by 5 bases and J by 1 base, leaving 11 bases between them. The CDR3 loop is CASSGHAENTGELFF. The CDR3 nucleotides read TGCGCCAGCAGCGGGCACGCAGAGAACACCGGGGAGCTGTTTTTT.

The J gene is TRBJ2-5, the V gene TRBV11-2; tentatively, D is TRBD2 (6 bases). This CDR3 is 12 amino acids long. Germline-derived CDR1 and CDR2 are SGHAT and FQNNGV. V was cut by 3 bases and J by 4 bases, with 6 bases left in between. CDR3 sequence: CASSLEGETQYF. The DNA of the CDR3 is TGTGCCAGCAGCTTGGAGGGAGAGACCCAGTACTTC.

The genes are TRBV6-6 and TRBJ1-6; 7 bases line up with TRBD1. The CDR3 is 15 residues long. Germline values: CDR1 MNHNY, CDR2 SVGAGI (reference sequence). J lost 2 bases, V lost 2 bases, and 0 bases had no gene match. The CDR3, as DNA: TGTGCCAGCAGTTACGGGACAGCCTATAATTCACCCCTCCACTTT. This sequence encodes CASSYGTAYNSPLHF.

CDR3 coding DNA: TGTGCCAGCAGCGTGACAGGGCAAGATCAGCCCCAGCATTTT. Its protein product is CASSVTGQDQPQHF. V usage is TRBV28 and J usage is TRBJ1-5, with 7 bases that match TRBD1. There are 14 residues in the CDR3. Germline lookup yields CDR1 MDHEN and CDR2 SYDVKM. Trimming cost V 6 bases and J 5 bases; bases outside gene matches: 7.